This TCR beta chain was identified in a study of T cells in Graves' hyperthyroidism and ophthalmopathy. General observations from the study: Ophthalmopathy was identified by the model a median roughly 6.5 months ahead of onset.

In its sample, this clonotype was seen many times. Its antigen is as yet unknown. Trimming shortened V by 0 bases and J by 9 bases, and 12 bases separated the two germline ends. The CDR3 is made up of 15 amino acids. CDR1 ENHRY and CDR2 SYGVKD come from the germline V gene. RNA transcripts provided the source from which TCR beta CDR3 regions were amplified. First-round RT-PCR with HTBI primers amplified the TCR CDR3 region. TCRdb ran MiXCR on the multiplex PCR reads and lists one entry per CDR3 protein. The data show 600,000 to 700,000 distinct CDR3 sequences, just under 45% seen once. The chain combines TRBV10-3 with TRBJ1-6, with a tentative D call TRBD1 (5 bases). The sequenced sample consisted of peripheral blood or thyroid tissue (not recorded which). The receptor was isolated from an adult man with Graves' disease, either hyperthyroidism or ophthalmopathy (not recorded which). The CDR3 is CAISESTAPASPLHF. The CDR3 nucleotides are TGTGCCATCAGTGAGTCGACAGCGCCCGCTTCACCCCTCCACTTT.